Below, 18 T cell receptor beta chains from the same sample are listed, as sequenced in a study of T-cell reconstitution after alpha-beta-depleted transplantation in children (dated by TCRdb to 2016 to 2018). Read against the paper, the sample's treatment or condition label means: allogeneic hematopoietic cell transplantation with graft depleted of TCRalphabeta T cells and CD19 B cells. Preparation of the library involved PCR. Sequencing took place on an Illumina HiSeq 2500. Molecular barcoding was employed in the preparation of TCR libraries, with unique molecular identifiers being used to normalize TCRbeta repertoire quantification. Using fastp trimming at Q25 and MiXCR clonotype assembly, TCRdb reanalyzed the public sequencing data and kept in-frame beta chains. Each CDR3 protein gets just one entry, which takes the most common genes and DNA from the rows behind it. This sample holds about 980,000 distinct CDR3 sequences; roughly 29% were observed only once. The top ten constitute about 28% of the sample.

Sequenced here: PBMCs, mostly from graft donor cells, sampled 360 days after TCRalphabeta/CD19-depleted stem cell transplant. These TCRs come from a boy under three years old who had a stem cell transplant for SCID, so the T cells may come from the graft donor.

The genes are TRBV4-3 and TRBJ2-6; tentatively, D is TRBD1 (6 bases). The CDR3 is 17 residues long. With 6 bases removed from V and 2 bases from J, the gap between germline ends came to 17 bases. The germline V gene encodes CDR1 LGHNA and CDR2 YSLEER. The CDR3 DNA follows: TGCGCCAGCAGTCTGGGTCCTACAGGGACTGGGGCCAACGTCCTGACTTTC. It encodes CASSLGPTGTGANVLTF.

The chain uses TRBV12-3 or TRBV12-4 and TRBJ2-3; 16 nucleotides match TRBD2. This CDR3 comprises 18 residues. The trim removed 5 bases at V and 2 bases at J, leaving 7 bases unmatched. CDR3 DNA sequence: TGTGCCAGCAGTGTCGGGACTAGCGGGGGGGTTAACACAGATACGCAGTATTTT. Translating gives CASSVGTSGGVNTDTQYF.

The chain has TRBV6-5 and TRBJ2-1, with 12 positions matching TRBD2. V trimming: 4 bases; J trimming: 3 bases; junction bases outside the gene matches: 7. Germline V gene data show CDR1 as MNHEY and CDR2 as SVGAGI. The CDR3 runs to 17 residues. CDR3 sequence reads: CASSFLPTSGSYNEQFF. The CDR3, as DNA: TGTGCCAGCAGTTTCCTTCCGACTAGCGGGAGCTACAATGAGCAGTTCTTC.

The chain couples TRBV30 to TRBJ1-1, with D possibly matching TRBD1 (6 bases). The CDR3 contains 12 residues. Germline CDR1 GTSNPN, CDR2 SVGIG (reference sequence). V gave up 5 bases and J gave up 6 bases, with 13 bases separating them. DNA of the CDR3: TGTGCCTGGGAGGGGGTAAGGGCTGAAGCTTTCTTT. Translated, it gives CAWEGVRAEAFF. The full variable domain, rest sourced from reference TRBV30 and TRBJ1-1, is SQTIHQWPATLVQPVGSPLSLECTVEGTSNPNLYWYRQAAGRGLQLLFYSVGIGQISSEVPQNLSASRPQDRQFILSSKKLLLSDSGFYLCAWEGVRAEAFFGQGTRLTVV.

This clonotype was counted a few times. The rearrangement joins TRBV24-1 to TRBJ2-2; maybe TRBD1 (5 bases). V lost 4 bases and J lost 2, with 16 bases in between. Germline assignment: CDR1 KGHDR and CDR2 SFDVKD. The CDR3 sequence is 17 residues long. Here the CDR3 reads CATSERTKALNTGELFF. CDR3 bases: TGTGCCACCAGTGAAAGGACAAAAGCCCTAAACACCGGGGAGCTGTTTTTT.

The chain links TRBV3-1 to TRBJ2-5; no clear D gene. Germline-derived CDR1 and CDR2 are LGHDT and YNNKEL (reference sequence). The length of the CDR3 is 13 residues. Trimming removed 0 bases from V and 5 bases from J, with 7 bases in between. CDR3 bases: TGTGCCAGCAGCCAAGAACGCGTCGAGACCCAGTACTTC. Protein: CASSQERVETQYF.

This clonotype was detected only a few times. This chain uses TRBV5-1 with TRBJ1-2; 8 bases map to TRBD1. Germline assignment: CDR1 SGHRS and CDR2 YFSETQ. The CDR3 runs to 14 residues. Unmatched junction bases numbered 2, after V lost 4 bases and J lost 0 bases. CDR3 DNA sequence: TGCGCCAGCAGCGACAGGGGACCTAACTATGGCTACACCTTC. This codes for CASSDRGPNYGYTF. Supplemented by reference TRBV5-1 and TRBJ1-2, the full variable domain reads KAGVTQTPRYLIKTRGQQVTLSCSPISGHRSVSWYQQTPGQGLQFLFEYFSETQRNKGNFPGRFSGRQFSNSRSEMNVSTLELGDSALYLCASSDRGPNYGYTFGSGTRLTVV.

A few counts support this clonotype. The chain's CDR3 is CASNLGQVGAREQYF. In nucleotides, the CDR3 is TGCGCCAGCAACCTCGGACAGGTCGGGGCTCGCGAGCAGTACTTC. The V and J genes are TRBV5-1 and TRBJ2-7, with 7 bases identical to TRBD1. The junction had 15 bases not matched to a gene; V was cut back by 6 bases and J by 6 bases. CDR3 length: 15 residues. Germline loops: CDR1 SGHRS, CDR2 YFSETQ.

The chain employs TRBV20-1 and TRBJ2-1; 12 bases line up with TRBD2. Germline values: CDR1 DFQATT, CDR2 SNEGSKA (reference sequence). This CDR3 is 14 amino acids long. Unmatched junction bases numbered 3, after V lost 2 bases and J lost 7 bases. The DNA for the CDR3 is TGCAGTGCTAGACTAGCGGGGGGGCGTAATGAGCAGTTCTTC. Amino acids: CSARLAGGRNEQFF.

The table lists this clonotype with a count of one. The chain is built from TRBV12-3 or TRBV12-4 and TRBJ2-1; 10 bases map to TRBD1. The ends lost 10 bases at V and 5 bases at J; junction bases unmatched: 5. The CDR3 consists of 13 residues. CDR3 sequence reads: CATDRGVDNEQFF. In DNA, the CDR3 is TGTGCCACGGACAGGGGGGTGGACAATGAGCAGTTCTTC.

This clonotype showed up many times. CDR3: CASSLAGPTYEQYF. CDR3 coding DNA: TGTGCCAGCAGCTTAGCCGGGCCGACCTACGAGCAGTACTTC. The chain recombines TRBV7-9 with TRBJ2-7; D not certain. Deletions cut 0 bases from V and 2 bases from J, with 8 bases between. This CDR3 is 14 amino acids long. CDR1 SEHNR and CDR2 FQNEAQ come from the germline V gene (reference sequence).

The J gene is TRBJ1-1, the V gene TRBV4-2, with a tentative D call TRBD1 (6 bases). The germline gives CDR1 LGHNA, CDR2 YNFKEQ. The germline V and J ends were trimmed by 0 bases and 4 bases, with 15 bases remaining between them. The CDR3 runs 16 residues. CDR3 bases: TGTGCCAGCAGCCAAGATATTGGCGGGGGCGGCACTGAAGCTTTCTTT. It yields the protein CASSQDIGGGGTEAFF.

This clonotype was detected only a few times. The V gene is TRBV12-3 or TRBV12-4, the J gene TRBJ2-7; D is perhaps TRBD1 (6 bases). The CDR3 is 14 amino acids. The ends were cut back, 5 bases at V and 3 bases at J, with 14 bases in the middle. DNA of the CDR3: TGTGCCAGCAGTCCCATACAGGGTGGCTACGAGCAGTACTTC. This codes for CASSPIQGGYEQYF.

The chain joins TRBV27 to TRBJ2-4, with 8 positions matching TRBD2. Germline lookup yields CDR1 MNHEY and CDR2 SMNVEV (reference sequence). V shed 6 bases and J 6 bases; nucleotides not matched to a gene: 7. The CDR3 contains 14 residues. CDR3 sequence: CASSIQAGANIQYF. CDR3 sequence (DNA): TGTGCCAGCAGCATACAAGCGGGGGCAAACATTCAGTACTTC.

This clonotype has only a few counts. The gene calls are TRBV10-3 and TRBJ2-5; 8 positions match TRBD1. V gave up 0 bases and J gave up 4 bases; unmatched junction bases: 4. This CDR3 spans 15 amino acids. The germline CDR1 and CDR2 sequences are ENHRY and SYGVKD. CDR3 in amino acids: CAISESGTGTETQYF. CDR3 nucleotide sequence: TGTGCCATCAGTGAGTCCGGGACAGGTACAGAGACCCAGTACTTC.

The sample holds many counts of this clonotype. This sequence joins TRBV28 and TRBJ1-4; a weak D match, TRBD1 (6 bases). The CDR3 has 17 residues. Trimming stripped 5 bases from V and 5 bases from J, with 21 bases between. Germline V gene sequence: CDR1 MDHEN, CDR2 SYDVKM. The CDR3 loop reads CASSAISQDRKNEKLFF. The DNA for the CDR3 is TGTGCCAGCAGTGCCATATCTCAGGACAGAAAGAATGAAAAACTGTTTTTT.

V usage is TRBV3-1 and J usage is TRBJ2-1; 9 nucleotides match TRBD2. The V gene's germline CDR1 is LGHDT and CDR2 YNNKEL (reference sequence). The J segment lost 3 bases and the V segment lost 1 base, leaving 13 bases of the junction unmatched. The CDR3 sequence is 19 residues long. CDR3 amino acids: CASSQGKLGAGGIYNEQFF. As DNA, the CDR3 is TGTGCCAGCAGCCAAGGGAAACTGGGAGCGGGGGGTATCTACAATGAGCAGTTCTTC.

The chain employs TRBV12-3 or TRBV12-4 and TRBJ2-1; 11 nucleotides agree with TRBD2. The CDR3 extends over 17 amino acids. V shed 6 bases and J 4 bases; nucleotides not matched to a gene: 11. CDR3 amino acids: CASSQPRGTSGYNEQFF. CDR3 DNA sequence: TGTGCCAGCAGCCAACCCCGTGGGACTAGCGGATACAATGAGCAGTTCTTC.